A single sample gave rise to the 15 T cell receptor beta chains below, sequenced in a study of blood T cell repertoires in COVID-19. TCRdb's table, derived via immunoSEQ multiplex PCR, lists solely in-frame clones and lacks some. The data hold under 250,000 clones, with 80% to 85% observed a single time. Sequencing was performed on peripheral blood. The receptor source for this set is a man aged 50-59 years with active or convalescent COVID-19.

This clone was counted between two and nine times. CDR3 sequence (DNA): TGTGCCAGCAGTTTTAGTGCCGGTTACGAGCAGTACTTC. This translates into CASSFSAGYEQYF. The genes are TRBV11-2 and TRBJ2-7; D not resolved. The CDR3 spans 13 residues. Germline V gene data show CDR1 as SGHAT and CDR2 as FQNNGV. Between the trimmed V and J ends, which lost 6 bases and 4 bases, there was a span of 13 bases.

The chain combines TRBV3-1 (or the pseudogene TRBV3-2) with TRBJ2-7, with TRBD1 matching 8 bases. V shed 1 base and J 3 bases; nucleotides not matched to a gene: 8. This CDR3 is 16 amino acids long. Germline V gives CDR1 LGHDT, CDR2 YNNKEL (reference sequence). The CDR3 DNA reads as TGTGCCAGCAGCCAAGGAGTAGGAGGACAGGGCTACGAGCAGTACTTC. This encodes CASSQGVGGQGYEQYF.

The chain employs TRBV5-4 and TRBJ1-3; D possibly corresponds to TRBD1 (5 bases). The ends were cut back, 4 bases at V and 0 bases at J, with 17 bases in the middle. CDR3 length equals 17 residues. Looked up from germline, CDR1 is SGHNT and CDR2 is YYREEE (reference sequence). The CDR3 bases are TGTGCCAGCAGCCCCTCAGACAGCCCCAACTCTGGAAACACCATATATTTT. Amino acid sequence: CASSPSDSPNSGNTIYF.

This rearrangement joins TRBV11-2 to TRBJ1-4; TRBD1 is a possible D gene (6 bases). CDR1 is SGHAT, CDR2 FQNNGV, per germline. The CDR3 spans 15 residues. The V gene lost 2 bases and the J gene lost 8 bases, with 15 bases spanning the gap. The CDR3 region is CASSLKLQGGEKLFF. The CDR3 DNA reads TGTGCCAGCAGCTTAAAGTTACAGGGCGGGGAAAAACTGTTTTTT.

The rearrangement uses TRBV10-3 and TRBJ1-4; D may be TRBD1 (5 bases). The V end was cut by 4 bases, the J end by 8 bases, with 14 bases between. This CDR3 is built from 14 residues. Per germline, CDR1 ENHRY and CDR2 SYGVKD. The chain's CDR3 is CAISGTGSKEKLFF. The DNA for the CDR3 is TGTGCCATCAGTGGTACAGGTTCCAAGGAAAAACTGTTTTTT.

The table lists this clone with a few counts. The CDR3 DNA sequence: TGTGCCAGCAAACTATCTATGAACACTGAAGCTTTCTTT. Its protein is CASKLSMNTEAFF. This sequence joins TRBV5-6 and TRBJ1-1; D is ambiguous. This CDR3 has 13 amino acids. Trimming removed 6 bases at V and 0 bases at J, with 9 bases between. The germline V gene has CDR1 SGHDT and CDR2 YYEEEE. Combining the CDR3 with reference TRBV5-6 and TRBJ1-1 gives the whole variable domain DAGVTQSPTHLIKTRGQQVTLRCSPKSGHDTVSWYQQALGQGPQFIFQYYEEEERQRGNFPDRFSGHQFPNYSSELNVNALLLGDSALYLCASKLSMNTEAFFGQGTRLTVV.

The V call is TRBV3-1 (or the pseudogene TRBV3-2), the J call TRBJ1-2, with D perhaps TRBD1 (5 bases). The V gene lost 3 bases and the J gene lost 2 bases, with 13 bases spanning the gap. This CDR3 spans 15 amino acids. Germline V gene data show CDR1 as LGHDT and CDR2 as YNNKEL (reference sequence). CDR3 DNA sequence: TGTGCCAGCAGCCATGGGGTGGGGCGAAACTATGGCTACACCTTC. Translation gives CASSHGVGRNYGYTF.

The chain combines TRBV3-1 (or the pseudogene TRBV3-2) with TRBJ2-1, with TRBD2 as a possible D gene (6 bases). This CDR3 comprises 16 residues. CDR1 and CDR2 (germline): LGHDT, YNNKEL (reference sequence). The V end lost 7 bases, the J end lost 4 bases, and 20 bases lay between the germline ends. In nucleotides, the CDR3 is TGTGCCAGCATGTGGGGGGATGCCGGGAAGTACAATGAGCAGTTCTTC. It yields the protein CASMWGDAGKYNEQFF.

The rearrangement joins TRBV5-4 to TRBJ2-7; maybe TRBD2 (7 bases). The CDR3 loop spans 15 amino acids. The germline V and J ends were trimmed by 4 bases and 3 bases, with 17 bases remaining between them. The germline V gene encodes CDR1 SGHNT and CDR2 YYREEE (reference sequence). The chain's CDR3 is CASSQDTGGGYEQYF. The CDR3 bases are TGTGCCAGCAGCCAGGACACGGGGGGCGGCTACGAGCAGTACTTC.

The chain recombines TRBV19 with TRBJ1-1, with D unresolved. Trimming removed 3 bases at V and 4 bases at J, with 9 bases between. Germline V gives CDR1 LNHDA, CDR2 SQIVND (reference sequence). The CDR3 extends over 13 amino acids. The CDR3 loop is CASSITRGTEAFF. The CDR3 DNA is TGTGCCAGTAGTATCACGCGGGGCACTGAAGCTTTCTTT.

This sequence joins TRBV9 and TRBJ2-2, with D possibly TRBD1 on 6 matching bases. The V end lost 4 bases, the J end lost 5 bases, and 18 bases lay between the germline ends. Germline V lookup: CDR1 SGDLS, CDR2 YYNGEE. This CDR3 comprises 16 residues. The CDR3 DNA sequence: TGTGCCAGCAGCCCCCAAGGGGGTAAAGGAACCGGGGAGCTGTTTTTT. It yields the protein CASSPQGGKGTGELFF.

The rearrangement links TRBV3-1 (or the pseudogene TRBV3-2) to TRBJ1-2; D might be TRBD1 (5 bases). Germline values: CDR1 LGHDT, CDR2 YNNKEL (reference sequence). Trimming took off 2 bases at V and 2 bases at J, with 9 bases between the two ends. The CDR3 is 14 amino acids. DNA for the CDR3: TGTGCCAGCAGCCAATGGGCAGGGAACTATGGCTACACCTTC. Translated: CASSQWAGNYGYTF.

The sample holds a few counts of this clone. The gene calls are TRBV30 and TRBJ1-1; D is unclear. The CDR3 contains 12 residues. Trimming pared 2 bases from V and 1 base from J, leaving 5 bases between. Germline CDR1 and CDR2: GTSNPN and SVGIG (reference sequence). The CDR3 DNA follows: TGTGCCTGGAGTCAGTCGAACACTGAAGCTTTCTTT. Translation: CAWSQSNTEAFF.

CDR3 region: CASSQRIAGGYEQYF. Here the CDR3 DNA reads TGCGCCAGCAGCCAGAGAATAGCGGGGGGCTACGAGCAGTACTTC. V and J are TRBV4-1 and TRBJ2-7; 10 nucleotides agree with TRBD2. The ends lost 3 bases at V and 3 bases at J; junction bases unmatched: 5. The CDR3 sequence is 15 residues long. CDR1 and CDR2 (germline): MGHRA, YSYEKL.

The J gene is TRBJ2-1, the V gene TRBV5-4; 10 nucleotides align to TRBD2. V lost 2 bases and J lost 9; bases outside the gene matches: 8. This CDR3 has 15 amino acids. Germline CDR1 and CDR2: SGHNT and YYREEE (reference sequence). The CDR3 is CASSLAGGLYGEQFF. For the CDR3, the DNA is TGTGCCAGCAGCTTAGCGGGGGGGCTCTATGGTGAGCAGTTCTTC.